This T cell receptor (beta chain) was documented in a study of CD8 T cells in Susac syndrome. Study-wide findings and caveats: The TCR sequencing and HLA analysis in the study involved a relatively small number of individuals, as the study acknowledged.

The RNA, about 0.45 to 1 ug, was put through reverse transcription using random hexamers. Amplification of TCR beta CDR3 was carried out by immunoSEQ multiplex PCR, which covered 54 Vbeta and 13 Jbeta segments. TCRdb ran MiXCR on the immunoSEQ multiplex PCR reads and lists one entry per CDR3 protein. The sample lists around 270,000 distinct CDR3 sequences, about nine tenths occurring once. High-throughput TCR beta sequencing covered peripheral CD8+ and CD4+ T cells. It was negative isolation that provided the CD8+ and CD4+ T cells, whereas TEMRA cells were enriched by FACS. A word on this clonotype: Antigen unknown.

The CDR3 consists of 14 residues. Trimming cost V 6 bases and J 0 bases, with 9 bases left between them. This rearrangement joins TRBV12-3 or TRBV12-4 to TRBJ2-4; D is ambiguous. What was sequenced was CD8+ T cells from PBMCs. The sequence was obtained from a human donor with multiple sclerosis. This CDR3 is CASSPVLAKNIQYF. CDR3 coding DNA: TGTGCCAGCAGCCCGGTGCTAGCCAAAAACATTCAGTACTTC.